The rows below give T cell receptor beta chains drawn from one sample of a study of T cells after somatic rescue of genetic block. Profiled with immunoSEQ multiplex PCR; TCRdb holds only in-frame clones, not every one. Among about 110,000 clones listed, under 95% were seen once. The source material was peripheral blood mononuclear cells (PBMCs). These receptors were obtained from a woman aged 18-29 years. Both conserved end residues are part of each CDR3. A D gene is named only where the DNA matches it firmly. Size values are once, few and many counts, or a class for expanded clones, and some rows have none.

cdr3_length: 14
j_call: TRBJ2-6
d_call: NA
v_call: TRBV2
clone_size: NA
cdr3_aa: CASSLLPGANVLTF
cdr3_nt: TGTGCCAGCAGCCTGCTCCCTGGGGCCAACGTCCTGACTTTC

cdr3_length: 18
j_call: TRBJ2-5
d_call: TRBD2
v_call: TRBV11-2
clone_size: NA
cdr3_aa: CASSPGGLAGGRGETQYF
cdr3_nt: TGTGCCAGCAGCCCGGGCGGGCTAGCGGGGGGCAGGGGGGAGACCCAGTACTTC

cdr3_length: 15
j_call: TRBJ1-5
d_call: TRBD1
v_call: TRBV19
clone_size: once
cdr3_aa: CASSRGGSGNQPQHF
cdr3_nt: TGTGCCAGTAGTAGAGGGGGCAGCGGCAATCAGCCCCAGCATTTT

cdr3_length: 13
j_call: TRBJ2-7
d_call: NA
v_call: TRBV2
clone_size: NA
cdr3_aa: CASLTGQTYEQYF
cdr3_nt: TGTGCCAGCTTAACTGGACAGACCTACGAGCAGTACTTC

cdr3_length: 11
j_call: TRBJ1-1
d_call: NA
v_call: TRBV30
clone_size: NA
cdr3_aa: CAWATGGEAFF
cdr3_nt: TGTGCCTGGGCAACAGGTGGTGAAGCTTTCTTT

cdr3_length: 13
j_call: TRBJ1-3
d_call: NA
v_call: TRBV9
clone_size: few
cdr3_aa: CASSAPVGGTIYF
cdr3_nt: TGTGCCAGCAGCGCACCCGTGGGTGGCACCATATATTTT

cdr3_length: 16
j_call: TRBJ1-4
d_call: NA
v_call: TRBV11-3
clone_size: NA
cdr3_aa: CASSLTEGATNEKLFF
cdr3_nt: TGTGCCAGCAGCCTAACGGAGGGTGCAACTAATGAAAAACTGTTTTTT

cdr3_length: 14
j_call: TRBJ1-1
d_call: NA
v_call: TRBV6-5
clone_size: NA
cdr3_aa: CASSYGAGNTEAFF
cdr3_nt: TGTGCCAGCAGTTACGGGGCAGGAAACACTGAAGCTTTCTTT

cdr3_length: 15
j_call: TRBJ2-2
d_call: NA
v_call: TRBV6-5
clone_size: NA
cdr3_aa: CASSFLTGDTGELFF
cdr3_nt: TGTGCCAGCAGTTTCTTAACGGGGGACACCGGGGAGCTGTTTTTT

cdr3_length: 14
j_call: TRBJ1-1
d_call: NA
v_call: TRBV2
clone_size: NA
cdr3_aa: CASRVEGGRTEAFF
cdr3_nt: TGTGCCAGCAGAGTGGAAGGGGGGAGGACTGAAGCTTTCTTT

cdr3_length: 14
j_call: TRBJ1-1
d_call: NA
v_call: TRBV6-6
clone_size: NA
cdr3_aa: CASSLTGQNTEAFF
cdr3_nt: TGTGCCAGCAGTTTAACAGGGCAGAACACTGAAGCTTTCTTT

cdr3_length: 16
j_call: TRBJ2-2
d_call: TRBD2
v_call: TRBV7-8
clone_size: NA
cdr3_aa: CASSLQAGGNTGELFF
cdr3_nt: TGTGCCAGCAGCTTACAAGCGGGGGGGAACACCGGGGAGCTGTTTTTT

cdr3_length: 12
j_call: TRBJ2-7
d_call: TRBD2
v_call: TRBV10-3
clone_size: NA
cdr3_aa: CAISGGAYEQYF
cdr3_nt: TGTGCCATTAGCGGGGGAGCCTACGAGCAGTACTTC

cdr3_length: 15
j_call: TRBJ1-4
d_call: NA
v_call: TRBV18
clone_size: NA
cdr3_aa: CASFTEGWASEKLFF
cdr3_nt: TGTGCCAGCTTCACCGAAGGTTGGGCTAGTGAAAAACTGTTTTTT

cdr3_length: 11
j_call: TRBJ1-4
d_call: NA
v_call: TRBV5-1
clone_size: NA
cdr3_aa: CASSGGEKLFF
cdr3_nt: TGCGCCAGCAGCGGGGGGGAAAAACTGTTTTTT

cdr3_length: 16
j_call: TRBJ2-7
d_call: NA
v_call: TRBV9
clone_size: NA
cdr3_aa: CASSVAEAVQSYEQYF
cdr3_nt: TGTGCCAGCAGCGTAGCGGAGGCAGTACAGTCCTACGAGCAGTACTTC

cdr3_length: 19
j_call: TRBJ2-2
d_call: NA
v_call: TRBV4-3
clone_size: NA
cdr3_aa: CASSQGEGGGSSNTGELFF
cdr3_nt: TGCGCCAGCAGCCAAGGAGAAGGAGGGGGGTCTTCGAACACCGGGGAGCTGTTTTTT

cdr3_length: 13
j_call: TRBJ1-5
d_call: NA
v_call: TRBV2
clone_size: NA
cdr3_aa: CASILLSNQPQHF
cdr3_nt: TGTGCCAGCATTCTCCTTAGCAATCAGCCCCAGCATTTT

cdr3_length: 13
j_call: TRBJ2-7
d_call: TRBD2
v_call: TRBV28
clone_size: NA
cdr3_aa: CASGGDATYEQYF
cdr3_nt: TGTGCCAGCGGGGGGGACGCTACCTACGAGCAGTACTTC

cdr3_length: 16
j_call: TRBJ2-7
d_call: TRBD2
v_call: TRBV4-1
clone_size: NA
cdr3_aa: CASSPTERGRSYEQYF
cdr3_nt: TGCGCCAGCAGCCCGACGGAGCGGGGCCGCTCCTACGAGCAGTACTTC

cdr3_length: 15
j_call: TRBJ2-6
d_call: NA
v_call: TRBV27
clone_size: NA
cdr3_aa: CASSLRVSGANVLTF
cdr3_nt: TGTGCCAGCAGTTTAAGGGTTTCTGGGGCCAACGTCCTGACTTTC

cdr3_length: 13
j_call: TRBJ2-5
d_call: NA
v_call: TRBV11-2
clone_size: NA
cdr3_aa: CASSSLERETQYF
cdr3_nt: TGTGCCAGCAGCTCTCTAGAACGAGAGACCCAGTACTTC

cdr3_length: 17
j_call: TRBJ1-4
d_call: TRBD1
v_call: TRBV7-8
clone_size: NA
cdr3_aa: CASSLKADGTGNEKLFF
cdr3_nt: TGTGCCAGCAGCTTAAAGGCGGACGGGACAGGAAATGAAAAACTGTTTTTT

cdr3_length: 14
j_call: TRBJ2-7
d_call: NA
v_call: TRBV7-9
clone_size: NA
cdr3_aa: CASSGGQVLYEQYF
cdr3_nt: TGTGCCAGCAGCGGCGGGCAGGTCCTCTACGAGCAGTACTTC

cdr3_length: 18
j_call: TRBJ2-3
d_call: TRBD1
v_call: TRBV5-1
clone_size: NA
cdr3_aa: CASSYLGASRGSTDTQYF
cdr3_nt: TGCGCCAGCAGTTACCTTGGGGCTAGCAGGGGGAGCACAGATACGCAGTATTTT

cdr3_length: 16
j_call: TRBJ2-1
d_call: TRBD2
v_call: TRBV5-1
clone_size: NA
cdr3_aa: CASSAGTSGGYSEQFF
cdr3_nt: TGCGCCAGCAGCGCAGGGACTAGCGGGGGATATTCTGAGCAGTTCTTC

cdr3_length: 13
j_call: TRBJ1-1
d_call: TRBD1
v_call: TRBV28
clone_size: NA
cdr3_aa: CASSRQGNTEAFF
cdr3_nt: TGTGCCAGCAGTCGACAGGGTAACACTGAAGCTTTCTTT

cdr3_length: 16
j_call: TRBJ2-5
d_call: TRBD2
v_call: TRBV9
clone_size: NA
cdr3_aa: CASSPRGGGGEETQYF
cdr3_nt: TGTGCCAGCAGCCCCCGGGGGGGAGGGGGTGAGGAGACCCAGTACTTC

cdr3_length: 12
j_call: TRBJ2-5
d_call: NA
v_call: TRBV18
clone_size: once
cdr3_aa: CASSLTQETQYF
cdr3_nt: TGTGCCAGCTCCCTAACTCAAGAGACCCAGTACTTC

cdr3_length: 18
j_call: TRBJ2-3
d_call: TRBD2
v_call: TRBV27
clone_size: NA
cdr3_aa: CASSFVGLAGVQTDTQYF
cdr3_nt: TGTGCCAGCAGTTTTGTGGGACTAGCGGGGGTCCAGACAGATACGCAGTATTTT

cdr3_length: 12
j_call: TRBJ2-3
d_call: NA
v_call: TRBV11-3
clone_size: once
cdr3_aa: CASSLDTDTQYF
cdr3_nt: TGTGCCAGCAGCCTCGACACAGATACGCAGTATTTT

cdr3_length: 21
j_call: TRBJ2-7
d_call: NA
v_call: TRBV21-1
clone_size: NA
cdr3_aa: CASSKVWTGGTSGGHSYEQYF
cdr3_nt: TGTGCCAGCAGCAAAGTTTGGACTGGCGGGACTAGCGGGGGCCACTCCTACGAGCAGTACTTC

cdr3_length: 14
j_call: TRBJ1-1
d_call: NA
v_call: TRBV4-1
clone_size: NA
cdr3_aa: CASSQDSPSLGAFF
cdr3_nt: TGCGCCAGCAGCCAGGACAGTCCATCCCTCGGGGCTTTCTTT

cdr3_length: 15
j_call: TRBJ1-3
d_call: NA
v_call: TRBV14
clone_size: NA
cdr3_aa: CASSQVSWAGNTIYF
cdr3_nt: TGTGCCAGCAGCCAAGTCTCGTGGGCTGGAAACACCATATATTTT

cdr3_length: 14
j_call: TRBJ1-2
d_call: TRBD1
v_call: TRBV27
clone_size: NA
cdr3_aa: CASSTQGANYGYTF
cdr3_nt: TGTGCCAGCAGCACTCAGGGGGCGAACTATGGCTACACCTTC

cdr3_length: 16
j_call: TRBJ1-4
d_call: TRBD1
v_call: TRBV4-2
clone_size: once
cdr3_aa: CASSQQGGEFNEKLFF
cdr3_nt: TGTGCCAGCAGCCAACAGGGGGGGGAGTTTAATGAAAAACTGTTTTTT

cdr3_length: 13
j_call: TRBJ2-5
d_call: NA
v_call: TRBV10-3
clone_size: NA
cdr3_aa: CAISEKGPETQYF
cdr3_nt: TGTGCCATCAGTGAAAAGGGGCCAGAGACCCAGTACTTC

cdr3_length: 14
j_call: TRBJ2-7
d_call: NA
v_call: TRBV6-5
clone_size: NA
cdr3_aa: CASSSPPNDYEQYF
cdr3_nt: TGTGCCAGCAGTAGCCCTCCAAACGACTACGAGCAGTACTTC

cdr3_length: 16
j_call: TRBJ1-1
d_call: TRBD1
v_call: TRBV2
clone_size: NA
cdr3_aa: CASSRGRDKMNTEAFF
cdr3_nt: TGTGCCAGCAGTAGGGGGCGGGATAAAATGAACACTGAAGCTTTCTTT

cdr3_length: 15
j_call: TRBJ2-2
d_call: TRBD1
v_call: TRBV2
clone_size: NA
cdr3_aa: CASNPGQGTTGELFF
cdr3_nt: TGTGCCAGCAACCCGGGACAGGGGACCACCGGGGAGCTGTTTTTT

cdr3_length: 14
j_call: TRBJ2-7
d_call: NA
v_call: TRBV29-1
clone_size: NA
cdr3_aa: CSVEGSGSPYEQYF
cdr3_nt: TGCAGCGTTGAGGGTTCCGGCAGCCCCTACGAGCAGTACTTC

cdr3_length: 14
j_call: TRBJ1-1
d_call: NA
v_call: TRBV7-9
clone_size: NA
cdr3_aa: CASSLDKGNTEAFF
cdr3_nt: TGTGCCAGCAGCTTAGATAAGGGGAACACTGAAGCTTTCTTT

cdr3_length: 15
j_call: TRBJ1-2
d_call: NA
v_call: TRBV19
clone_size: NA
cdr3_aa: CASSTFTGWGDGYTF
cdr3_nt: TGTGCCAGTAGTACCTTTACAGGTTGGGGCGATGGCTACACCTTC

cdr3_length: 15
j_call: TRBJ2-1
d_call: NA
v_call: TRBV30
clone_size: NA
cdr3_aa: CAWSVRGSAYNEQFF
cdr3_nt: TGTGCCTGGAGTGTACGGGGATCGGCCTACAATGAGCAGTTCTTC

cdr3_length: 11
j_call: TRBJ1-2
d_call: NA
v_call: TRBV29-1
clone_size: NA
cdr3_aa: CSVAGNYGYTF
cdr3_nt: TGCAGCGTTGCCGGTAACTATGGCTACACCTTC